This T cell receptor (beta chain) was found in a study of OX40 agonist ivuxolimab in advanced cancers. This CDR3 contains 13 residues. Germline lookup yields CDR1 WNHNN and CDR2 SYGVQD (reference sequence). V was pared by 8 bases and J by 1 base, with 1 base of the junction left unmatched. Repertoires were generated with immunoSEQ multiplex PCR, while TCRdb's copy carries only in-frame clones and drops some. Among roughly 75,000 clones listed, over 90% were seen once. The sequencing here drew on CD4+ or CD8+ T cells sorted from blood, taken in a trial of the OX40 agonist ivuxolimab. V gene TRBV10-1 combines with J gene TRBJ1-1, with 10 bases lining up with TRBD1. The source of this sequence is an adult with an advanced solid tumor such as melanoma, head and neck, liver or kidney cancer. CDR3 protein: CASRDRGNTEAFF. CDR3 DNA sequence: TGCGCCAGCCGGGACAGGGGGAACACTGAAGCTTTCTTT.